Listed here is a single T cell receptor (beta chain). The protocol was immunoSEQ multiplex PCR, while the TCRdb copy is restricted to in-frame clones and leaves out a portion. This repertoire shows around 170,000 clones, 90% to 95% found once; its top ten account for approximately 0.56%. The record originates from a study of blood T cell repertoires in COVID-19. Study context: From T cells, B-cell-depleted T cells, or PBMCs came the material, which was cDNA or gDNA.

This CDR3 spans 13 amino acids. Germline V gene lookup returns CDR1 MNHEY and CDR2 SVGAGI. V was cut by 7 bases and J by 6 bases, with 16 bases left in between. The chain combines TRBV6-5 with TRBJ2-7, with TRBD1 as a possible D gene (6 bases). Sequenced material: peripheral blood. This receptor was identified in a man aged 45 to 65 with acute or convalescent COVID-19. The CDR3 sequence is CASNQLGGAEQYF. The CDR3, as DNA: TGTGCCAGCAACCAGCTTGGGGGCGCCGAGCAGTACTTC.